The 18 T cell receptor beta chains presented below share a single source sample, sequenced in a study of CD8 T cells in Susac syndrome. After extraction with the RNeasy kit, roughly 0.45 to 1 ug of the RNA was reverse transcribed using random hexamers. Each CDR3 protein gets one entry after TCRdb re-called the immunoSEQ multiplex PCR reads with MiXCR. This repertoire shows some 220,000 distinct CDR3 sequences, 95% found once; its top ten account for around 0.099%. Material: CD4+ T cells from PBMCs. The origin of the receptors is a human donor with multiple sclerosis.

The V gene is TRBV7-2, the J gene TRBJ1-6; D is undetermined. The CDR3 is 15 amino acids. Trimming shortened V by 5 bases and J by 7 bases, and 15 bases separated the two germline ends. Germline-derived CDR1 and CDR2 are SGHTA and FQGNSA. This CDR3 reads CASSRLDGENSPLHF. In DNA form, the CDR3 reads TGTGCCAGCAGCCGCCTAGATGGGGAGAATTCACCCCTCCACTTT.

The chain is built from TRBV24-1 and TRBJ1-5; D is perhaps TRBD1 (6 bases). The CDR3 covers 13 residues. Germline CDR1 and CDR2: KGHDR and SFDVKD. V dropped 12 bases and J dropped 2 bases, with 13 bases sitting between them. The CDR3 sequence: CAVQGDGNQPQHF. The CDR3 coding sequence is TGTGCCGTACAGGGTGATGGCAATCAGCCCCAGCATTTT.

The genes are TRBV7-2 and TRBJ2-5; D may be TRBD1 or TRBD2 (5 bases each). Germline V gives CDR1 SGHTA, CDR2 FQGNSA. V lost 0 bases to trimming and J lost 7 bases, with 15 bases between them. The CDR3 length is 15 residues. CDR3 loop: CASSLAGETSGTQYF. CDR3 nucleotide sequence: TGTGCCAGCAGCTTAGCAGGGGAGACCTCCGGGACCCAGTACTTC. The whole variable domain, remainder taken from reference TRBV7-2 and TRBJ2-5, is GAGVSQSPSNKVTEKGKDVELRCDPISGHTALYWYRQSLGQGLEFLIYFQGNSAPDKSGLPSDRFSAERTGGSVSTLTIQRTQQEDSAVYLCASSLAGETSGTQYFGPGTRLLVL.

This CDR3 reads CSALRQREYF. CDR3 sequence (DNA): TGCAGTGCGCTCCGACAGCGGGAGTACTTC. The gene calls are TRBV20-1 and TRBJ2-7; possible D gene TRBD2, 6 bases. V was shortened by 6 bases and J by 11 bases, with 14 bases between the two germline ends. Germline V gene sequence: CDR1 DFQATT, CDR2 SNEGSKA (reference sequence). The CDR3 runs 10 residues.

The table lists this clonotype with a count of one. The V call is TRBV9, the J call TRBJ1-1, with D possibly TRBD1 on 5 matching bases. The V and J ends lost 1 base and 4 bases respectively, with 20 bases between them. This CDR3 contains 17 residues. Germline V CDR1 and CDR2: SGDLS, YYNGEE. The CDR3 reads CASSVKGGAAGSTEAFF. CDR3 DNA: TGTGCCAGCAGCGTAAAGGGAGGGGCAGCTGGCTCCACTGAAGCTTTCTTT.

This sequence joins TRBV14 and TRBJ1-2, with D uncertain. Trimming removed 3 bases from V and 8 bases from J, with 13 bases in between. Germline CDR1 is SGHDN and CDR2 is FVKESK. The CDR3 is 13 residues long. The CDR3 DNA reads TGTGCCAGCAGCCAGGGTTCCGGCTTGGGCTACACCTTC. Its translation is CASSQGSGLGYTF.

This clonotype has only a few counts. The chain recombines TRBV7-6 with TRBJ2-7, with D possibly matching TRBD2 (5 bases). The germline V gene encodes CDR1 SGHVS and CDR2 FNYEAQ. V shed 2 bases and J shed 0 bases, with 11 bases lying between them. The CDR3 is 15 residues long. In DNA, the CDR3 is TGTGCCAGCAGCTTAAGTCGGGAAAGCTCCTACGAGCAGTACTTC. Amino acids: CASSLSRESSYEQYF.

This sequence joins TRBV29-1 and TRBJ2-1; D not resolved. The V end was cut by 4 bases, the J end by 3 bases, with 4 bases between. This CDR3 is 11 amino acids long. The germline V gene has CDR1 SQVTM and CDR2 ANQGSEA. CDR3 residues: CSVAGYNEQFF. In DNA, the CDR3 is TGCAGCGTTGCAGGCTACAATGAGCAGTTCTTC.

This chain uses TRBV25-1 with TRBJ2-7, with 10 nucleotides matching TRBD1. This CDR3 has 14 residues. CDR1 and CDR2 (germline): MGHDK, SYGVNS. After removal of 6 bases from V and 4 bases from J, the junction contained 6 bases not matched to a gene. The CDR3 loop reads CASRETGGAYEQYF. The CDR3 nucleotides are TGTGCCAGCAGAGAGACAGGGGGCGCGTACGAGCAGTACTTC.

CDR3 sequence: CASSLATGNYEQYF. CDR3 in DNA: TGTGCCAGCAGCCTTGCGACAGGGAACTACGAGCAGTACTTC. The rearrangement uses TRBV7-2 and TRBJ2-7; 7 nucleotides match TRBD1. CDR3 size: 14 residues. Germline values: CDR1 SGHTA, CDR2 FQGNSA. V shed 5 bases, J shed 3 bases, and the junction held 7 bases outside the gene matches.

V and J are TRBV23-1 and TRBJ2-6; 7 bases map to TRBD2. TRBV23-1 is an ORF, and what it does is uncertain. The CDR3 has 15 residues. DNA of the CDR3: TGCGCTGGGGGGGACTCCCACTCTGGGGCCAACGTCCTGACTTTC. It translates to CAGGDSHSGANVLTF.

The gene calls are TRBV20-1 and TRBJ2-5; no firm D call. V was cut by 0 bases and J by 4 bases, with 15 bases left in between. The CDR3 has 15 residues. Germline V gene data show CDR1 as DFQATT and CDR2 as SNEGSKA (reference sequence). As DNA, the CDR3 is TGCAGTGCTAGAGATTATAAAACTATCCGAGAGACCCAGTACTTC. It codes for CSARDYKTIRETQYF.

The rearrangement joins TRBV20-1 to TRBJ1-4, with 9 bases aligning to TRBD1. The J segment lost 8 bases and the V segment lost 6 bases, leaving 13 bases of the junction unmatched. The CDR3 totals 15 residues. CDR1 DFQATT and CDR2 SNEGSKA come from the germline V gene (reference sequence). CDR3 region: CSARRGGTGLEKLFF. CDR3 nucleotide sequence: TGCAGTGCCCGACGTGGGGGGACAGGGCTGGAAAAACTGTTTTTT.

The CDR3 nucleotides read TGTGCCAGCACGCTGAACAGGGTTTCTGGAAACACCATATATTTT. It is translated as CASTLNRVSGNTIYF. V is TRBV6-5 and J is TRBJ1-3, with D possibly being TRBD1 (6 bases). Germline CDR1 is MNHEY and CDR2 is SVGAGI. V gave up 7 bases and J gave up 1 base, with 14 bases separating them. The CDR3 totals 15 residues.

V usage is TRBV3-1 and J usage is TRBJ1-5; tentatively, D is TRBD1 (5 bases). This CDR3 is 16 amino acids long. V lost 1 base, J lost 1 base, and 11 bases lay in between. CDR1 is LGHDT, CDR2 YNNKEL, per germline (reference sequence). CDR3: CASSQGDRGSNQPQHF. CDR3 sequence (DNA): TGTGCCAGCAGCCAAGGGGATAGGGGCAGCAATCAGCCCCAGCATTTT.

The rearrangement uses TRBV15 and TRBJ2-1, with D possibly TRBD1 on 6 matching bases. The CDR3 has 13 residues. With 0 bases removed from V and 12 bases from J, the gap between germline ends came to 12 bases. From germline, CDR1 is LNHNV and CDR2 YYDKDF (reference sequence). The CDR3 bases are TGTGCCACCAGCAGAGACGGACAGCGTCGGCAGTTCTTC. Translated: CATSRDGQRRQFF.

This clonotype came up once. The J gene is TRBJ2-7, the V gene TRBV9; TRBD1 matches 12 bases. Trimming took 0 bases from V and 5 from J; bases not matched to a gene: 6. The V gene's germline CDR1 is SGDLS and CDR2 YYNGEE. This CDR3 has 16 residues. This CDR3 is CASSVAGTGGFHEQYF. CDR3 bases: TGTGCCAGCAGCGTAGCTGGGACAGGGGGCTTCCACGAGCAGTACTTC.

This clonotype was recorded once. The chain uses TRBV25-1 and TRBJ2-1; 13 bases map to TRBD2. Germline loops: CDR1 MGHDK, CDR2 SYGVNS. The V and J ends lost 7 bases and 9 bases, in that order; junction bases with no gene match: 6. The CDR3 loop spans 14 amino acids. CDR3 in amino acids: CASTPGLAGTEQFF. CDR3 nucleotides: TGTGCCAGCACGCCGGGACTAGCGGGAACTGAGCAGTTCTTC.